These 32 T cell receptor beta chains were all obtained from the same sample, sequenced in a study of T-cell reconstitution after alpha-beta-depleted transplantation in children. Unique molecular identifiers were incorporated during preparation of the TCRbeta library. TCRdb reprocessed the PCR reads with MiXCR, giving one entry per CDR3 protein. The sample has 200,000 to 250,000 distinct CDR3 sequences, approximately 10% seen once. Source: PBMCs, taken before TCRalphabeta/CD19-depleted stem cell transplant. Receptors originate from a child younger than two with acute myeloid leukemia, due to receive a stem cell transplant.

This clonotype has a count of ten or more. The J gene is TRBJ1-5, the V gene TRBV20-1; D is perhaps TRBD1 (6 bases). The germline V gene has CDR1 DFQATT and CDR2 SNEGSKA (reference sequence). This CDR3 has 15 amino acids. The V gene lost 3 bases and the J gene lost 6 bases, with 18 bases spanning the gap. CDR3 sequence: CSARRQDLNSQPQHF. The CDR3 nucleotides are TGCAGTGCTAGGAGACAGGACTTGAATTCTCAGCCCCAGCATTTT.

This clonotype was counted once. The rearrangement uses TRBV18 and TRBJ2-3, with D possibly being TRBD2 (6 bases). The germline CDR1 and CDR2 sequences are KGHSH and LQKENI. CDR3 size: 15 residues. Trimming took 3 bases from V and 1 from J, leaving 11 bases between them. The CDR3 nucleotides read TGTGCCAGCTCACCGGTCGGGAGAGGCACAGATACGCAGTATTTT. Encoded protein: CASSPVGRGTDTQYF.

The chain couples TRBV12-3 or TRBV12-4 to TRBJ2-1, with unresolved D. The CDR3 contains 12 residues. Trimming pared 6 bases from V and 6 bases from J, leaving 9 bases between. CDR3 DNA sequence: TGTGCCAGCAGCCCTGGGTCCAATGAGCAGTTCTTC. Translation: CASSPGSNEQFF.

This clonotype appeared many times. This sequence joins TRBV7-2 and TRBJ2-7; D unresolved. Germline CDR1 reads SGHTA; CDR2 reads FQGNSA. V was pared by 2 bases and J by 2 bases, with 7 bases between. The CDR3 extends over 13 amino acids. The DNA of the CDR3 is TGTGCCAGCAGCTTAATAGAAACCTACGAGCAGTACTTC. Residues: CASSLIETYEQYF.

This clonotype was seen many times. The CDR3 coding sequence is TGTGCCAGCAGCGACCGCGCGGAGGATACGCAGTATTTT. It specifies CASSDRAEDTQYF. This chain joins TRBV7-2 and TRBJ2-3; D unclear. The CDR3 totals 13 residues. V was trimmed by 5 bases and J by 6 bases, leaving 12 bases between them. Germline CDR1 and CDR2: SGHTA and FQGNSA.

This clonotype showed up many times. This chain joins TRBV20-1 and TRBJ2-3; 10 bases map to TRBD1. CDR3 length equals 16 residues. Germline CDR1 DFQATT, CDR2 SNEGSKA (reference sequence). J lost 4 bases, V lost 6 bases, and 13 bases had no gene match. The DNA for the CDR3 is TGCAGTGCGGGGTCCCCCCCGGGACAGGGGCCAGATACGCAGTATTTT. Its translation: CSAGSPPGQGPDTQYF.

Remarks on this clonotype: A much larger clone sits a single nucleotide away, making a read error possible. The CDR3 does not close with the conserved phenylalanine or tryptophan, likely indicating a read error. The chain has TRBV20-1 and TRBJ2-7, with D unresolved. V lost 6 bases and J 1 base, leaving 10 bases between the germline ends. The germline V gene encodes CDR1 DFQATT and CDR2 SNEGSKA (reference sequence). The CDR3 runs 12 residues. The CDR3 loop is CSAAPRSYEQYI. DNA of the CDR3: TGCAGTGCAGCCCCCCGGTCCTACGAGCAGTACATC.

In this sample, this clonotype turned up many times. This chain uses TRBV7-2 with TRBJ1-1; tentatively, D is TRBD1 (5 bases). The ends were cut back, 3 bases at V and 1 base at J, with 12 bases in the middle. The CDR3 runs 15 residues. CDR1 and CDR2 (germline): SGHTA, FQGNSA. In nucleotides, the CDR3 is TGTGCCAGCAGCTTGCTACCCGGGGGGAACACTGAAGCTTTCTTT. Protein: CASSLLPGGNTEAFF.

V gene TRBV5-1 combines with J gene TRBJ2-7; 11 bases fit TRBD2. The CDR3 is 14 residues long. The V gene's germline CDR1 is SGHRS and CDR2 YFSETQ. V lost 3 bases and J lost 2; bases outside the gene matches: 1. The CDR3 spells CASSSSGGPYEQYF. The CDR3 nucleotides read TGCGCCAGCAGCTCTAGCGGGGGGCCCTACGAGCAGTACTTC.

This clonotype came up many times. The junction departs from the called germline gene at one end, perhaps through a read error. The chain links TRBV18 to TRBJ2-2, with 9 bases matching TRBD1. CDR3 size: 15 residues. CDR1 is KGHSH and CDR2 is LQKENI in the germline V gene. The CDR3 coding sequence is TGTGCCAGCTCACCCGACAGGGGGAACGCCGGGGAGCTGTTTTTT. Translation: CASSPDRGNAGELFF.

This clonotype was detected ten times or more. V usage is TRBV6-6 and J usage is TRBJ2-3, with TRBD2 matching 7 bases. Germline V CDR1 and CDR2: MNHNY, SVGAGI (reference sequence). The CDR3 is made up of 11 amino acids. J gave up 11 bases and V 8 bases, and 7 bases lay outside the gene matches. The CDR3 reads CASSARGGQYF. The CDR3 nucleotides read TGTGCCAGCTCCGCGCGCGGGGGGCAGTATTTT.

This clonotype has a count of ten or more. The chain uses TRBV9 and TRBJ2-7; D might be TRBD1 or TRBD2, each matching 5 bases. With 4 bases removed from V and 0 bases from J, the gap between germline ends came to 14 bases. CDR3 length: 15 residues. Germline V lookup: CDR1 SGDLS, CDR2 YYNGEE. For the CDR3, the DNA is TGTGCCAGCAGCTCCTTAGGGGCGGGCTCCTACGAGCAGTACTTC. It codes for CASSSLGAGSYEQYF.

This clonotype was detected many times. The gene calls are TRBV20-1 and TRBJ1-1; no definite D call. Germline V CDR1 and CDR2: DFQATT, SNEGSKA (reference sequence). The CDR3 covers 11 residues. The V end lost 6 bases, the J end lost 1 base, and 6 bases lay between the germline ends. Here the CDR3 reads CSATENTEAFF. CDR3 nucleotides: TGCAGTGCAACAGAGAACACTGAAGCTTTCTTT.

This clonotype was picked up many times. DNA of the CDR3: TGTGCCAGCAGCTTCACGGAGGTGAGCACTGAAGCTTTCTTT. Translation gives CASSFTEVSTEAFF. The V call is TRBV7-9, the J call TRBJ1-1; D gene uncertain. Germline values: CDR1 SEHNR, CDR2 FQNEAQ (reference sequence). Trimming cost V 3 bases and J 4 bases, with 12 bases left between them. This CDR3 has 14 amino acids.

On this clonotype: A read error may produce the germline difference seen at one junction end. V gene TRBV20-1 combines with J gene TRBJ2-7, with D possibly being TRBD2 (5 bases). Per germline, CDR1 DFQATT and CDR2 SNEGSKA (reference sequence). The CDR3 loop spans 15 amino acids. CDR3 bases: TGCGGTGCTAGAGATCGACGGACTGGGGTCCACGAGCAGTACTTC. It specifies CGARDRRTGVHEQYF.

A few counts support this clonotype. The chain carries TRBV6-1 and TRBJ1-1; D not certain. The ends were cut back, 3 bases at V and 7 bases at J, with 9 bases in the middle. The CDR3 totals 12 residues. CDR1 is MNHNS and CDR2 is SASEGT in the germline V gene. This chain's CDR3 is CASSDGFGEAFF. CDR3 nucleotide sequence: TGTGCCAGCAGTGATGGGTTTGGTGAAGCTTTCTTT.

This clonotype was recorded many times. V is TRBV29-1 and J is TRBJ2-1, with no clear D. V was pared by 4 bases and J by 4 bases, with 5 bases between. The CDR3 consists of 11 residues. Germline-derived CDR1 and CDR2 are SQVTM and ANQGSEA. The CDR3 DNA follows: TGCAGCGTTGTGGTATACAATGAGCAGTTCTTC. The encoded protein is CSVVVYNEQFF.

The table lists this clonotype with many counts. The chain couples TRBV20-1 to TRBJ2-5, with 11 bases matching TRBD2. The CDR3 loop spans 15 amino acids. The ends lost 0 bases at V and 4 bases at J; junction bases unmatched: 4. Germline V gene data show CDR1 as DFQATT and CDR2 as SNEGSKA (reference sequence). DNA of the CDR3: TGCAGTGCTAGAGATTTACTAGCGGGAGTAGAGACCCAGTACTTC. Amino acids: CSARDLLAGVETQYF.

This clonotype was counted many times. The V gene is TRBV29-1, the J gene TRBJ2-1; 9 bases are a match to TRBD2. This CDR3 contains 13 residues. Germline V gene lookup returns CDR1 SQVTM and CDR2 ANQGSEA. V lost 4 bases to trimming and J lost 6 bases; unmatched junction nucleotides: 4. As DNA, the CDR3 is TGCAGCGTTGTCCCAGCGGGAGGCAATGAGCAGTTCTTC. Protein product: CSVVPAGGNEQFF.

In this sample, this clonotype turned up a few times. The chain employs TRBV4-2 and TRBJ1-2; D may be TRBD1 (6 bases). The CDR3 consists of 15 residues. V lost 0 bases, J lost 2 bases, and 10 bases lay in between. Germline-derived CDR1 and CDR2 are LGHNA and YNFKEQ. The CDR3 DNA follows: TGTGCCAGCAGCCAAGATCGGGACACAAACTATGGCTACACCTTC. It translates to CASSQDRDTNYGYTF.

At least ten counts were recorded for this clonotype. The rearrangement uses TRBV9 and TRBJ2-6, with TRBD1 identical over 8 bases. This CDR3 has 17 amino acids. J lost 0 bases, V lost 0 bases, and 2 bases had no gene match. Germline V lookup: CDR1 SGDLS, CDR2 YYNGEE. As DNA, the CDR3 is TGTGCCAGCAGCGTAGTTGGGACAGGCTCTGGGGCCAACGTCCTGACTTTC. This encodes CASSVVGTGSGANVLTF.

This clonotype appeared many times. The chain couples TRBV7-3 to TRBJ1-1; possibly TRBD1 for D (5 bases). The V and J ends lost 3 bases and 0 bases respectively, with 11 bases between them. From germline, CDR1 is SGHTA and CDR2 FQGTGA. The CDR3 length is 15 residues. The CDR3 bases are TGTGCCAGCAGCTTGGGGACGGTCTTGAACACTGAAGCTTTCTTT. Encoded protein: CASSLGTVLNTEAFF.

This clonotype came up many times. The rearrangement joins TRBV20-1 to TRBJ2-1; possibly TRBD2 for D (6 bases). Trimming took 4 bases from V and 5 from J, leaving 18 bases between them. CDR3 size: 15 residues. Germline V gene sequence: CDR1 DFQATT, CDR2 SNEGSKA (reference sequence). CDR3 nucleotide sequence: TGCAGTGCTAAAGGGGTCGGGAGAGGGGACAATGAGCAGTTCTTC. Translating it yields CSAKGVGRGDNEQFF.

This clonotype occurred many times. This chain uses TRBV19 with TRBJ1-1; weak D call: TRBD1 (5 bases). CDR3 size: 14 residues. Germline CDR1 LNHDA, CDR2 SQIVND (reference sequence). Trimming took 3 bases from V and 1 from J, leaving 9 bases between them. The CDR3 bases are TGTGCCAGTAGTATTTGGGGCCGGAACACTGAAGCTTTCTTT. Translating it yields CASSIWGRNTEAFF.

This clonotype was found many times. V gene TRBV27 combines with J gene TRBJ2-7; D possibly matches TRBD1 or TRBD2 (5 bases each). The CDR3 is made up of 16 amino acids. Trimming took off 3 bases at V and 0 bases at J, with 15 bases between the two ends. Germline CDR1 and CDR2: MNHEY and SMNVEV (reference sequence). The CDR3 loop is CASSFRQITSSYEQYF. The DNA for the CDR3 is TGTGCCAGCAGTTTTCGACAGATTACTAGCTCCTACGAGCAGTACTTC.

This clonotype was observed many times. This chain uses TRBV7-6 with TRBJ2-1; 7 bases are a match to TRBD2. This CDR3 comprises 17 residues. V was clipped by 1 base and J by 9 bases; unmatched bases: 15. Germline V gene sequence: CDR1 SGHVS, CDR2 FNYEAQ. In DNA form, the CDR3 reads TGTGCCAGCAGCTTAGATAGGGGAGGGACCCCAATGGGTGAGCAGTTCTTC. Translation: CASSLDRGGTPMGEQFF.

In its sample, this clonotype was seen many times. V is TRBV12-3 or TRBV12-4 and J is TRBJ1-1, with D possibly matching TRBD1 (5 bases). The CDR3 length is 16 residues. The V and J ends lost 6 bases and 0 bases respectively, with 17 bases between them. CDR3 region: CASRFRRAGLNTEAFF. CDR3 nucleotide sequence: TGTGCCAGCAGATTCCGCCGAGCAGGGTTGAACACTGAAGCTTTCTTT.

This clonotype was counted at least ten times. The CDR3 DNA sequence: TGCGCCAGCAGCTTCTTAGGGGGGGCCTACAATGAGCAGTTCTTC. It translates to CASSFLGGAYNEQFF. The V call is TRBV5-1, the J call TRBJ2-1, with a tentative D call TRBD2 (7 bases). The CDR3 is 15 amino acids. Trimming stripped 2 bases from V and 2 bases from J, with 11 bases between. Germline values: CDR1 SGHRS, CDR2 YFSETQ.

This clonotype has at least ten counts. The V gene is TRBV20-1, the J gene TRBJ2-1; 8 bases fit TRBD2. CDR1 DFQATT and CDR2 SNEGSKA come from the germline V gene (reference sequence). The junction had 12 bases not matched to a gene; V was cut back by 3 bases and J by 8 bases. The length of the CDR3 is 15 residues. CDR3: CSASGRADRGDEQFF. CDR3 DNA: TGCAGTGCTAGCGGGAGGGCCGATAGGGGGGATGAGCAGTTCTTC.

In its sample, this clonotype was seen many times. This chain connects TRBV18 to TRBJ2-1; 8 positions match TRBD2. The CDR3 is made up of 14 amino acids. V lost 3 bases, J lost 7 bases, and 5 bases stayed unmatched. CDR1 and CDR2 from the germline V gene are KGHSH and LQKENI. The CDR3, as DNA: TGTGCCAGCTCACCGGGGCGGGAGGTTAATGAGCAGTTCTTC. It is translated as CASSPGREVNEQFF.

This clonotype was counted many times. CDR3 bases: TGCGCCAGCCGGGCTAGGGAGGACTACGAGCAGTACTTC. This sequence encodes CASRAREDYEQYF. The rearrangement uses TRBV5-1 and TRBJ2-7; the D gene is possibly TRBD2 (6 bases). The germline V and J ends were trimmed by 7 bases and 3 bases, with 14 bases remaining between them. The germline V gene encodes CDR1 SGHRS and CDR2 YFSETQ. There are 13 residues in the CDR3.

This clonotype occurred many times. For the CDR3, the DNA is TGTGCCAGCAGCTTTGAGAGCACTGAAGCTTTCTTT. Its protein is CASSFESTEAFF. J is TRBJ1-1 and V is TRBV5-6, with D uncertain. Germline loops: CDR1 SGHDT, CDR2 YYEEEE. V dropped 2 bases and J dropped 4 bases, with 6 bases sitting between them. The CDR3 runs to 12 residues.